One T cell receptor (beta chain) is described in this entry. The antigen is unknown. The record originates from a study of OX40 agonist ivuxolimab in advanced cancers. Study-wide results and limits: Also showing low normalized T-cell clonal expansion were some of the nonresponders. At 0.1 to 3.0 mg/kg and by week 6, clonal expansion occurred in CD4+ and CD8+ blood T cells.

The germline V gene has CDR1 SEHNR and CDR2 FQNEAQ (reference sequence). The CDR3 has 15 amino acids. The ends lost 5 bases at V and 6 bases at J; junction bases unmatched: 11. The assay was immunoSEQ multiplex PCR, and TCRdb's table has in-frame clones only and misses some. Of 35,000 to 40,000 clones listed, approximately 80% were seen once; the top ten hold approximately 9.8%. The rearrangement joins TRBV7-9 to TRBJ2-7; 9 bases match TRBD2. This TCR was recovered from an adult with an advanced solid tumor such as melanoma, head and neck, liver or kidney cancer. The starting material was CD4+ or CD8+ T cells sorted from blood, obtained in a trial of the OX40 agonist ivuxolimab. CDR3 in DNA: TGTGCCAGCAGCCCTCCCGGGACTAGCCTTACCGAGCAGTACTTC. Protein product: CASSPPGTSLTEQYF. The complete variable domain, with remaining parts taken from reference TRBV7-9 and TRBJ2-7, reads DTGVSQNPRHKITKRGQNVTFRCDPISEHNRLYWYRQTLGQGPEFLTYFQNEAQLEKSRLLSDRFSAERPKGSFSTLEIQRTEQGDSAMYLCASSPPGTSLTEQYFGPGTRLTVT.